This T cell receptor (beta chain) was sequenced for a study of blood T cells in healthy people across ages. The CDR3 is 12 residues long. Germline CDR1 SQVTM, CDR2 ANQGSEA. V dropped 3 bases and J dropped 4 bases, with 9 bases sitting between them. Sample-barcoded 5' priming and a J-beta primer mix drove a second PCR of about 7 to 12 cycles. Every individual sample yielded 2.5 million or more paired-end reads (each containing CDR3). Each CDR3 protein gets one entry after TCRdb re-called the 5' RACE reads with MiXCR. This sample yields 780,000 or so distinct CDR3 sequences, of which approximately 53% are seen a single time; roughly 25% belongs to the top ten. Drawing of peripheral blood yielded roughly 10 milliliters from each donor.

Sequenced material: blood. The receptor's source is a man aged 40-50 years in good health. The rearrangement links TRBV29-1 to TRBJ1-2, with D tentatively TRBD1 (6 bases). In DNA, the CDR3 is TGCAGCGTTGATGGGACACTCTATGGCTACACCTTC. Its translation: CSVDGTLYGYTF. The whole variable domain, remainder taken from reference TRBV29-1 and TRBJ1-2, is SAVISQKPSRDICQRGTSLTIQCQVDSQVTMMFWYRQQPGQSLTLIATANQGSEATYESGFVIDKFPISRPNLTFSTLTVSNMSPEDSSIYLCSVDGTLYGYTFGSGTRLTVV.